This entry lists 24 T cell receptor beta chains sequenced from one sample in a study of CD8+CD57+ T cells in acquired aplastic anemia. In patients chosen for sequencing, flow cytometry had shown CD8+CD57+ cell expansion. The study profiled TCR beta VDJ and CDR3 using genomic DNA as template. Via MiXCR, TCRdb re-called the reads, giving one row per CDR3 protein. The repertoire holds 160,000 or so distinct CDR3 sequences, with around 48% as singletons. Sequences were obtained from sorted CD4+, CD8+, or CD8+CD57+ T cells (not recorded which) from PBMCs. Receptor source: a human donor with aplastic anemia.

The rearrangement joins TRBV20-1 to TRBJ2-7, with 8 positions matching TRBD1. V was pared by 0 bases and J by 4 bases, with 11 bases of the junction left unmatched. Germline-derived CDR1 and CDR2 are DFQATT and SNEGSKA (reference sequence). The CDR3 extends over 16 amino acids. CDR3 residues: CSARDQGQGASYEQYF. CDR3 nucleotide sequence: TGCAGTGCTAGAGATCAGGGGCAGGGGGCTTCATACGAGCAGTACTTC.

The V call is TRBV25-1, the J call TRBJ2-7; 9 bases align to TRBD1. Unmatched junction bases numbered 9, after V lost 7 bases and J lost 2 bases. The CDR3 sequence is 15 residues long. Germline CDR1 and CDR2: MGHDK and SYGVNS. The CDR3, as DNA: TGTGCCAGCACCTTCGGGACAGGGAGGGCCTACGAGCAGTACTTC. This gives the protein CASTFGTGRAYEQYF.

Comments on this clonotype: A junction boundary mismatches the germline segment, possibly from a read error. This sequence joins TRBV19 and TRBJ1-1; D not resolved. Per the germline V gene, CDR1 is LNHDA and CDR2 is SQIVND (reference sequence). CDR3 length: 13 residues. CDR3 sequence: CARMIGRSTEASF. The DNA of the CDR3 is TGTGCCCGCATGATAGGGAGGAGCACTGAAGCTTCCTTT.

J is TRBJ1-2 and V is TRBV20-1, with D hard to call. Trimming stripped 4 bases from V and 2 bases from J, with 8 bases between. This CDR3 contains 12 residues. CDR1 and CDR2 (germline): DFQATT, SNEGSKA (reference sequence). The CDR3 coding sequence is TGCAGTGCTAAGACGGGGAACTATGGCTACACCTTC. Protein product: CSAKTGNYGYTF.

The J gene is TRBJ1-1, the V gene TRBV10-3; weak D call: TRBD1 (6 bases). Germline lookup yields CDR1 ENHRY and CDR2 SYGVKD. The V end was cut by 0 bases, the J end by 5 bases, with 13 bases between. The CDR3 runs to 15 residues. CDR3 protein: CAISESQGLRTEAFF. CDR3 coding DNA: TGTGCCATCAGTGAGTCTCAGGGGTTAAGGACTGAAGCTTTCTTT.

This chain uses TRBV10-3 with TRBJ2-1, with 8 positions matching TRBD1. This CDR3 has 15 residues. Germline V gene sequence: CDR1 ENHRY, CDR2 SYGVKD. V shed 3 bases, J shed 7 bases, and the junction held 8 bases outside the gene matches. The CDR3 loop is CAISDWTGMGNEQFF. DNA of the CDR3: TGTGCCATCAGTGATTGGACAGGGATGGGGAATGAGCAGTTCTTC.

The rearrangement links TRBV12-3 or TRBV12-4 to TRBJ1-2, with D possibly TRBD1 on 5 matching bases. The V end was cut by 10 bases, the J end by 4 bases, with 7 bases between. This CDR3 contains 10 residues. Here the CDR3 reads CATRGYGYTF. The CDR3, as DNA: TGTGCCACGAGGGGCTATGGCTACACCTTC.

As concerns this clonotype: With a much larger clone just one base away, this may be a read error. The J gene is TRBJ2-1, the V gene TRBV6-5; tentatively, D is TRBD1 or TRBD2 (5 bases each). V was pared by 8 bases and J by 11 bases, with 16 bases between. The CDR3 runs 12 residues. CDR1 is MNHEY and CDR2 is SVGAGI in the germline V gene. CDR3 loop: CASGSDRDQQFF. In nucleotides, the CDR3 is TGTGCCAGCGGTTCCGACCGGGACCAGCAGTTCTTC.

The sample holds many counts of this clonotype. The rearrangement links TRBV25-1 to TRBJ2-3; TRBD2 matches 9 bases. There are 16 residues in the CDR3. Losses at the gene ends were 1 base for V and 7 bases for J; bases not matched to a gene: 9. Germline assignment: CDR1 MGHDK and CDR2 SYGVNS. This chain's CDR3 is CASSESVTSGSHTQYF. The CDR3 region has the DNA TGTGCCAGCAGTGAATCTGTAACTAGCGGGTCCCATACGCAGTATTTT.

This clonotype was counted once. The V gene is TRBV4-1, the J gene TRBJ2-2, with D possibly TRBD2 on 6 matching bases. CDR3 length: 15 residues. Germline-derived CDR1 and CDR2 are MGHRA and YSYEKL. The ends were cut back, 1 base at V and 6 bases at J, with 12 bases in the middle. The DNA of the CDR3 is TGCGCCAGCAGCCAAGGTAAACTAGCCTCCGGGGAGCTGTTTTTT. This gives the protein CASSQGKLASGELFF.

This clonotype was recorded many times. This chain joins TRBV9 and TRBJ2-2; D gene unclear. Trimming took off 3 bases at V and 8 bases at J, with 11 bases between the two ends. The CDR3 loop spans 13 amino acids. The V gene's germline CDR1 is SGDLS and CDR2 YYNGEE. CDR3 protein: CASSAHLGGELFF. In DNA form, the CDR3 reads TGTGCCAGCAGCGCACACTTAGGAGGGGAGCTGTTTTTT.

This clonotype was seen ten or more times. V is TRBV10-2 and J is TRBJ2-1; 9 nucleotides match TRBD1. Trimming cost V 8 bases and J 5 bases; bases outside gene matches: 7. The CDR3 length is 14 residues. The germline V gene encodes CDR1 WSHSY and CDR2 SAAADI. The CDR3 region is CASATGGLHNEQFF. Here the CDR3 DNA reads TGCGCCAGCGCAACAGGGGGCCTTCACAATGAGCAGTTCTTC.

This clonotype was found many times. The V gene is TRBV7-2, the J gene TRBJ2-7, with 10 bases matching TRBD1. This CDR3 comprises 14 residues. CDR1 and CDR2 from the germline V gene are SGHTA and FQGNSA. Germline trimming cut 4 bases from V and 5 bases from J; bases unmatched to any gene: 5. The CDR3 sequence is CASSSGTGVDEQYF. The CDR3 bases are TGTGCCAGCAGCTCCGGGACAGGGGTCGACGAGCAGTACTTC.

The CDR3 DNA sequence: TGTGCCACCAGTGACTCGAAGACGGTGGGTTATCAGCCCCAGCATTTT. This codes for CATSDSKTVGYQPQHF. The V gene is TRBV24-1, the J gene TRBJ1-5; no clear D. Trimming stripped 4 bases from V and 5 bases from J, with 17 bases between. The CDR3 loop spans 16 amino acids. The germline gives CDR1 KGHDR, CDR2 SFDVKD.

This chain links TRBV10-3 with TRBJ2-1; TRBD1 might be the D (6 bases). The V gene's germline CDR1 is ENHRY and CDR2 SYGVKD. The V and J ends lost 11 bases and 9 bases respectively, with 17 bases between them. The CDR3 runs to 12 residues. DNA of the CDR3: TGTGCCTCATCCGGGACATCGACTGAGCAGTTCTTC. Translated: CASSGTSTEQFF.

This clonotype was seen at least ten times. The gene calls are TRBV12-3 or TRBV12-4 and TRBJ1-4, with 8 positions matching TRBD1. The length of the CDR3 is 15 residues. The V gene end was trimmed by 3 bases and the J gene end by 11 bases; junction bases not matched to a gene: 11. In nucleotides, the CDR3 is TGTGCCAGCAGTTTTATTCTGGACAGGGAGTGGAAACTGTTTTTT. Translated: CASSFILDREWKLFF.

This clonotype has ten or more counts. The rearrangement joins TRBV2 to TRBJ2-3, with D possibly matching TRBD2 (6 bases). The germline V gene has CDR1 SNHLY and CDR2 FYNNEI. The CDR3 has 14 residues. Between the trimmed V and J ends, which lost 7 bases and 5 bases, there was a span of 16 bases. The CDR3 DNA follows: TGTGCCAGCAACCTCCCGGGAGTTGAAGATACGCAGTATTTT. Protein: CASNLPGVEDTQYF.

This clonotype has just a few counts. The chain has TRBV28 and TRBJ2-7; possibly TRBD1 for D (6 bases). The germline gives CDR1 MDHEN, CDR2 SYDVKM. CDR3 size: 15 residues. V lost 2 bases to trimming and J lost 5 bases, with 16 bases between them. CDR3 DNA sequence: TGTGCCAGCAGTTTAATGGGGGCAGGGGTGGACGAGCAGTACTTC. This translates into CASSLMGAGVDEQYF.

With respect to this clonotype: With a much larger clone just one base away, this may be a read error. V gene TRBV27 combines with J gene TRBJ2-1; D unresolved. The germline V and J ends were trimmed by 7 bases and 3 bases, with 4 bases remaining between them. Germline CDR1 MNHEY, CDR2 SMNVEV (reference sequence). The CDR3 has 11 amino acids. CDR3 sequence (DNA): TGTGCCAGCACTTTCTACAATGAGCAGTTCTTC. This gives the protein CASTFYNEQFF.

This clonotype has only a few counts. J is TRBJ2-1 and V is TRBV2; 7 bases align to TRBD2. After removal of 8 bases from V and 3 bases from J, the junction contained 10 bases not matched to a gene. Germline-derived CDR1 and CDR2 are SNHLY and FYNNEI. The CDR3 covers 15 residues. The CDR3 DNA is TGTGCCAGCGGCGGACTAGTGGAGGTCTACAATGAGCAGTTCTTC. Translated, it gives CASGGLVEVYNEQFF.

The chain employs TRBV19 and TRBJ1-1; D unresolved. The V end was cut by 3 bases, the J end by 0 bases, with 5 bases between. Germline V gene data show CDR1 as LNHDA and CDR2 as SQIVND (reference sequence). The CDR3 covers 13 residues. The CDR3 region is CASSMLMNTEAFF. In DNA form, the CDR3 reads TGTGCCAGTAGTATGCTGATGAACACTGAAGCTTTCTTT.

V gene TRBV20-1 combines with J gene TRBJ2-7, with 7 bases aligning to TRBD1. The CDR3 is 13 residues long. The V gene end was trimmed by 6 bases and the J gene end by 4 bases; junction bases not matched to a gene: 9. Germline V gene lookup returns CDR1 DFQATT and CDR2 SNEGSKA (reference sequence). For the CDR3, the DNA is TGCAGTGCCGACCCAACAGGGGCTTACGAGCAGTACTTC. This translates into CSADPTGAYEQYF.

This clonotype was seen many times. The chain combines TRBV7-9 with TRBJ1-3; no reliable D call. The germline V gene encodes CDR1 SEHNR and CDR2 FQNEAQ (reference sequence). Trimming removed 1 base at V and 0 bases at J, with 19 bases between. The CDR3 is 19 amino acids. CDR3: CASSLVSAALAHSGNTIYF. The DNA for the CDR3 is TGTGCCAGCAGCTTAGTGTCGGCAGCCCTAGCTCACTCTGGAAACACCATATATTTT.

The rearrangement uses TRBV7-9 and TRBJ2-7; 9 bases are shared with TRBD1. This CDR3 spans 12 amino acids. V lost 5 bases to trimming and J lost 4 bases; unmatched junction nucleotides: 0. From germline, CDR1 is SEHNR and CDR2 FQNEAQ (reference sequence). The CDR3 loop reads CASSGTGYEQYF. The CDR3 DNA follows: TGTGCCAGCAGCGGGACAGGGTACGAGCAGTACTTC.